A selection of T cell receptor beta chains follows, all from one sample in a study of cytomegalovirus exposure and HLA in healthy donors. The repertoire was sequenced with immunoSEQ multiplex PCR; TCRdb's copy has only in-frame clones and lacks some. Here the sample spans approximately 120,000 clones, about 70% being singletons. Specimen: PBMCs. The receptors originated from a human donor in good health. The CDR3 runs from the conserved cysteine through the conserved F or W. A D gene is named only where the DNA matches it firmly. Part of the rows lack a size; the others show once, few, many or a class for expanded clones.

CDR3aa	CDR3nt	j_gene	d_gene	abundance	v_gene
CASSPLGGGSPLHF	TGTGCCAGCAGCCCTTTAGGGGGGGGTTCACCCCTCCACTTT	TRBJ1-6	-	once	TRBV7-3
CASISGGGTNQPQHF	TGTGCCAGTATTAGCGGCGGAGGTACGAATCAGCCCCAGCATTTT	TRBJ1-5	-	-	TRBV19
CASRPGTAGYEQYF	TGTGCCAGTCGCCCCGGGACTGCTGGCTACGAGCAGTACTTC	TRBJ2-7	-	-	TRBV30
CASSFRGGNQPQHF	TGTGCCAGCAGCTTTAGGGGGGGGAATCAGCCCCAGCATTTT	TRBJ1-5	-	few	TRBV13
CASSQVEDRYAEAFF	TGCGCCAGCAGCCAAGTTGAGGACAGGTATGCTGAAGCTTTCTTT	TRBJ1-1	TRBD1	once	TRBV4-1
CASTHGVRNTEAFF	TGTGCCAGCACTCACGGGGTAAGAAACACTGAAGCTTTCTTT	TRBJ1-1	-	-	TRBV6-6
CASSPGGFEGYTF	TGTGCCAGCAGCCCAGGAGGGTTCGAAGGCTACACCTTC	TRBJ1-2	-	-	TRBV5-6
CASSLRQGSPLHF	TGCGCCAGCAGCCTTAGACAAGGATCACCCCTCCACTTT	TRBJ1-6	-	-	TRBV5-1
CASSQDVNSNQPQHF	TGCGCCAGCAGCCAAGATGTAAATAGCAATCAGCCCCAGCATTTT	TRBJ1-5	-	once	TRBV4-1
CASSVGTAGVQNEQFF	TGTGCCAGCAGCGTAGGGACCGCGGGGGTCCAAAATGAGCAGTTCTTC	TRBJ2-1	TRBD2	few	TRBV9
CASSLQNGQGQETQYF	TGTGCCAGCAGCTTACAAAATGGACAGGGCCAAGAGACCCAGTACTTC	TRBJ2-5	TRBD1	-	TRBV7-3
CASSVAEGYEQYF	TGTGCCAGCAGCGTAGCGGAGGGTTACGAGCAGTACTTC	TRBJ2-7	-	few	TRBV9
CASSLLRGGSYNEQFF	TGTGCCAGCAGTCTCCTGAGGGGAGGATCCTACAATGAGCAGTTCTTC	TRBJ2-1	-	-	TRBV7-9
CASSLIVSQGGSPLHF	TGTGCCAGCAGCTTAATTGTATCTCAGGGCGGTTCACCCCTCCACTTT	TRBJ1-6	-	few	TRBV7-8
CASSLISTGNTEAFF	TGTGCCAGCAGTTTAATATCGACAGGGAACACTGAAGCTTTCTTT	TRBJ1-1	-	-	TRBV28
CASSPRGSTYEQYF	TGTGCCAGCAGCCCGCGAGGATCTACCTACGAGCAGTACTTC	TRBJ2-7	-	-	TRBV13
CASSHRDSTDTQYF	TGTGCCAGCAGTCACAGAGACAGCACAGATACGCAGTATTTT	TRBJ2-3	-	-	TRBV27
CARTRADLGNGYTF	TGTGCCCGAACTAGGGCAGACCTTGGAAATGGCTACACCTTC	TRBJ1-2	-	-	TRBV30
CAWTTGEAWKTQYF	TGTGCCTGGACTACAGGGGAGGCTTGGAAGACCCAGTACTTC	TRBJ2-5	-	-	TRBV30
CASSYSGNQGHAFF	TGTGCCAGCAGTTACTCGGGTAACCAGGGGCACGCTTTCTTT	TRBJ1-1	-	few	TRBV6-6
CASSFRDSMNTGELFF	TGTGCCAGCAGTTTCCGGGACAGTATGAACACCGGGGAGCTGTTTTTT	TRBJ2-2	TRBD1	-	TRBV27
CASSETPGQNTGELFF	TGTGCCAGCAGTGAGACTCCGGGACAGAACACCGGGGAGCTGTTTTTT	TRBJ2-2	-	-	TRBV9
CATSVNYGYPF	TGTGCCACCTCAGTGAACTATGGCTACCCCTTC	TRBJ1-2	-	few	TRBV28
CSASELATNEKLFF	TGCAGCGCATCCGAGCTTGCAACTAATGAAAAACTGTTTTTT	TRBJ1-4	-	-	TRBV29-1
CASSSRIAGAHNEQFF	TGTGCCAGCAGCTCCAGGATAGCGGGGGCACACAATGAGCAGTTCTTC	TRBJ2-1	TRBD2	-	TRBV7-6
CASSILPGQNTEAFF	TGTGCCAGTAGTATCTTGCCGGGTCAGAACACTGAAGCTTTCTTT	TRBJ1-1	-	-	TRBV19
CASSPLPAGVQETQYF	TGTGCCAGCAGCCCCTTACCAGCGGGGGTACAAGAGACCCAGTACTTC	TRBJ2-5	TRBD2	few	TRBV4-2
CASSFRETGTDTQYF	TGTGCCAGCAGTTTTCGGGAGACGGGCACAGATACGCAGTATTTT	TRBJ2-3	-	-	TRBV28
CASSRQGGNEKLFF	TGTGCCAGCAGTCGACAGGGGGGGAATGAAAAACTGTTTTTT	TRBJ1-4	TRBD1	few	TRBV6-5
CASSHRQGWVNEQFF	TGTGCCAGCAGCCACCGACAGGGTTGGGTCAATGAGCAGTTCTTC	TRBJ2-1	TRBD1	few	TRBV7-9
CASSEEGGGRYEQYF	TGTGCCAGCAGTGAGGAGGGGGGAGGGAGATACGAGCAGTACTTC	TRBJ2-7	-	-	TRBV2
CASSLKGGAEETQYF	TGTGCCAGCAGCTTAAAAGGGGGCGCCGAAGAGACCCAGTACTTC	TRBJ2-5	TRBD1	few	TRBV5-4
CASSPGQLNSPLHF	TGTGCCAGCAGCCCGGGACAGTTAAATTCACCCCTCCACTTT	TRBJ1-6	TRBD1	-	TRBV6-5
CASSQVTGLAVDSSPLHF	TGTGCCAGCAGCCAAGTAACTGGATTGGCGGTAGATAGTTCACCCCTCCACTTT	TRBJ1-6	-	many	TRBV4-2
CASSQRPDTQYF	TGTGCCAGCAGCCAGCGACCAGATACGCAGTATTTT	TRBJ2-3	-	-	TRBV7-2
CASSVLLNTEAFF	TGTGCCAGTAGTGTACTCCTGAACACTGAAGCTTTCTTT	TRBJ1-1	-	few	TRBV19
CASSLTGGRYGYTF	TGCGCCAGCAGCTTGACAGGGGGCCGCTATGGCTACACCTTC	TRBJ1-2	TRBD1	few	TRBV5-1
CASTRQGLYEQYF	TGTGCCAGCACAAGACAGGGGCTGTACGAGCAGTACTTC	TRBJ2-7	TRBD1	-	TRBV2
CSVTAGGSQETQYF	TGCAGCGTTACGGCGGGGGGAAGCCAAGAGACCCAGTACTTC	TRBJ2-5	TRBD2	-	TRBV29-1
CASSLVVSPYEQYF	TGCGCCAGCAGCTTGGTAGTATCGCCCTACGAGCAGTACTTC	TRBJ2-7	-	few	TRBV5-1
CASSQLRGYEQYF	TGCGCCAGCAGCCAACTAAGGGGCTACGAGCAGTACTTC	TRBJ2-7	-	-	TRBV4-3
CASSIQTAQGAYEQYF	TGTGCCAGTAGTATCCAGACAGCGCAGGGGGCCTACGAGCAGTACTTC	TRBJ2-7	TRBD1	-	TRBV19
CASSRSRDRGSLVQETQYF	TGCGCCAGCAGCCGTTCCCGGGACAGGGGTTCTTTAGTACAAGAGACCCAGTACTTC	TRBJ2-5	TRBD1	once	TRBV4-3
CASSSLQGGELFF	TGTGCCAGCAGTTCTTTACAGGGCGGGGAGCTGTTTTTT	TRBJ2-2	-	-	TRBV6-4
CASSILAGGGNEQFF	TGTGCCAGTAGTATCCTAGCGGGAGGAGGCAATGAGCAGTTCTTC	TRBJ2-1	TRBD2	-	TRBV19
CASSGTGLGATNEKLFF	TGTGCCAGCAGCGGGACAGGGTTGGGAGCAACTAATGAAAAACTGTTTTTT	TRBJ1-4	TRBD1	few	TRBV5-4
CASSLRDRGGETQYF	TGCGCCAGCAGCTTGAGGGACAGGGGTGGAGAGACCCAGTACTTC	TRBJ2-5	TRBD1	few	TRBV5-1
CASSDQVAQPQHF	TGTGCCAGCAGTGACCAGGTGGCACAGCCCCAGCATTTT	TRBJ1-5	-	once	TRBV2
CASSFSGRVTYEQYF	TGTGCCAGCAGTTTCAGCGGGAGGGTAACCTACGAGCAGTACTTC	TRBJ2-7	TRBD2	-	TRBV28
CASSLRSPLHEQYF	TGTGCCAGCAGCTTAAGGAGTCCCCTCCACGAGCAGTACTTC	TRBJ2-7	-	-	TRBV11-2
CASSLRDWNTDTQYF	TGCGCCAGCAGCCTCCGGGACTGGAACACAGATACGCAGTATTTT	TRBJ2-3	-	few	TRBV5-1
CAISGQAYEQYF	TGTGCCATCAGTGGACAGGCCTACGAGCAGTACTTC	TRBJ2-7	-	-	TRBV10-3
CASSLAGWGGSVNEQFF	TGTGCCAGCAGTTTAGCCGGTTGGGGCGGGAGTGTTAATGAGCAGTTCTTC	TRBJ2-1	TRBD2	once	TRBV27
CASSFRDSYYEQYF	TGTGCCAGCAGCTTCCGGGACAGCTACTACGAGCAGTACTTC	TRBJ2-7	TRBD1	few	TRBV5-8
CATSGRARGDEQFF	TGTGCGACTAGCGGGAGGGCTCGAGGGGATGAGCAGTTCTTC	TRBJ2-1	TRBD2	-	TRBV19
CASRTGAGNTIYF	TGTGCCAGCAGGACAGGGGCTGGAAACACCATATATTTT	TRBJ1-3	TRBD1	few	TRBV7-9
CASRSHRDEAFF	TGTGCCAGCAGGTCCCACAGGGACGAAGCTTTCTTT	TRBJ1-1	-	-	TRBV5-4
CASSRGYNEQFF	TGTGCCAGCAGCCGGGGGTACAATGAGCAGTTCTTC	TRBJ2-1	-	once	TRBV11-2
CASSKGVVNTEAFF	TGTGCCAGCAGCAAAGGGGTGGTGAACACTGAAGCTTTCTTT	TRBJ1-1	-	-	TRBV27
CASSSLAYPGLAGGPDETQYF	TGTGCCAGCAGTTCCCTCGCCTACCCGGGACTAGCGGGAGGGCCAGATGAGACCCAGTACTTC	TRBJ2-5	TRBD2	-	TRBV28